This TCR beta chain was observed in a study of glioma-infiltrating T cells. Amplification of TCR alpha and beta CDR3 regions from RNA used iRepertoire nested multiplex PCR. TCRdb called the multiplex PCR reads again in MiXCR, with one record for every CDR3 protein. The data contain 300,000 to 450,000 distinct CDR3 sequences, 41% of them singletons. The sample was glioma tissue, nonneoplastic brain tissue, or PBMCs (not recorded which). The TCR comes from a human donor with low-grade glioma or glioblastoma, undergoing nonglioma brain surgery, or in good health (not recorded which).

Written as DNA, the CDR3 is TGCAGTGCGGGGGGTAGGAGGCCAGGCGAGCAGTACTTC. It translates to CSAGGRRPGEQYF. This chain links TRBV20-1 with TRBJ2-7; TRBD2 is a possible D gene (6 bases). V shed 6 bases and J shed 6 bases, with 18 bases lying between them. There are 13 residues in the CDR3. The germline V gene has CDR1 DFQATT and CDR2 SNEGSKA (reference sequence).